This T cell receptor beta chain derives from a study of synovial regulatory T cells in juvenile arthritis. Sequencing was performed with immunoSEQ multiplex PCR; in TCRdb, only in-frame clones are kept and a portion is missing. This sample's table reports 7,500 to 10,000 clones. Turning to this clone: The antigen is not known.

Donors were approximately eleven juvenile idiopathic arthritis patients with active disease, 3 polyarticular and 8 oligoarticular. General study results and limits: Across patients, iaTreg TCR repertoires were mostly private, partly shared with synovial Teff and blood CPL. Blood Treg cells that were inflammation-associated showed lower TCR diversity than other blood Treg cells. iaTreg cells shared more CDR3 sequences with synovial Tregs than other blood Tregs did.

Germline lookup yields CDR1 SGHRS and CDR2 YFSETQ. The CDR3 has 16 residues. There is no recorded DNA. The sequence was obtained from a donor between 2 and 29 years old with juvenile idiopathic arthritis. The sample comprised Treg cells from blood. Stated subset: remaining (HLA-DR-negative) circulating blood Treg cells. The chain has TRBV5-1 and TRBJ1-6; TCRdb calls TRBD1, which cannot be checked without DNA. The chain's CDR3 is CASSWTSDRGFSPLHF.